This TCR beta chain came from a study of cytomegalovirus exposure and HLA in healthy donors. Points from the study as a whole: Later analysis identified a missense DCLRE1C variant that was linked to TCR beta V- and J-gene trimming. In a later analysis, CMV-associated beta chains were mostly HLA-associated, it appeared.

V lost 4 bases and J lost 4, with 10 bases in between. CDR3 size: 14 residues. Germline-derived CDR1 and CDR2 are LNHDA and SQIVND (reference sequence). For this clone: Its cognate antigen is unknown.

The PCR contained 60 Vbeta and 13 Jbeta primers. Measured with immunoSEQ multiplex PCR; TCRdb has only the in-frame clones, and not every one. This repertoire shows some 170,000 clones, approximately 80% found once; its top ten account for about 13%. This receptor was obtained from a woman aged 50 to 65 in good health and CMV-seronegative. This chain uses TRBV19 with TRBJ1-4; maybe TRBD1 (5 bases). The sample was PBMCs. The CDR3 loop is CASSKRQNNEKLFF. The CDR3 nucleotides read TGTGCCAGTAGTAAACGACAGAATAATGAAAAACTGTTTTTT.